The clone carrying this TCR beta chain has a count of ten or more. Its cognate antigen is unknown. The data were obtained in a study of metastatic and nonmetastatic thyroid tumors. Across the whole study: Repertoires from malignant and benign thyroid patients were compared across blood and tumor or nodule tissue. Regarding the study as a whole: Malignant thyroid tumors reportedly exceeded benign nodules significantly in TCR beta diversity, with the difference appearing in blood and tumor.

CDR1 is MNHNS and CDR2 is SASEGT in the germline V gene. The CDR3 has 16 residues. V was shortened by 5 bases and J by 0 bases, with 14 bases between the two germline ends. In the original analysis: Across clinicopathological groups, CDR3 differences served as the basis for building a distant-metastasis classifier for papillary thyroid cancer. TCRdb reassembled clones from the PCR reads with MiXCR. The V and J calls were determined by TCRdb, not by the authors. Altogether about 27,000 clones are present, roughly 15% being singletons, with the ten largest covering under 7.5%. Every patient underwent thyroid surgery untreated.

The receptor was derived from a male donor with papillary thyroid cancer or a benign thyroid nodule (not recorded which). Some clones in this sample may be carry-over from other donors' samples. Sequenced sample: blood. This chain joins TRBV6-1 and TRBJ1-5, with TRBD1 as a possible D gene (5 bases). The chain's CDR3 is CASSTGPGYSNQPQHF. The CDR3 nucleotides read TGTGCCAGCAGTACAGGTCCTGGTTATAGCAATCAGCCCCAGCATTTT.